This is a list of T cell receptor beta chains from one sample in a study of T cell repertoires and Cas9 in healthy adults. Method: immunoSEQ multiplex PCR; TCRdb's copy keeps in-frame clones and lacks some. The sample contains more than 20,000 clones, roughly 90% of which appear only once. Sequences were obtained from CD4+ effector T cells (CD127+, CD25-, CD137-, CD154-) from PBMCs; culture status not recorded. Receptors were obtained from a human donor in good health. CDR3s leave out the opening cysteine and the closing phenylalanine or tryptophan. Clone sizes are given selectively: once, few, many, or a class where the clone is expanded.

j_gene: TRBJ1-1
abundance: NA
v_gene: TRBV5-1
CDR3aa: ASRKQTETNTEAF

j_gene: TRBJ1-3
abundance: NA
v_gene: TRBV9
CDR3aa: ASSVSYSGNTIY

j_gene: TRBJ1-1
abundance: NA
v_gene: TRBV2
CDR3aa: ASSVERTGGTEAF

j_gene: TRBJ1-2
abundance: NA
v_gene: TRBV5-1
CDR3aa: ASSLEEEFNYGYT

j_gene: TRBJ2-1
abundance: NA
v_gene: TRBV5-1
CDR3aa: ASSLSIVAGDLHSYNEQF

j_gene: TRBJ2-4
abundance: NA
v_gene: TRBV9
CDR3aa: ASSAASWGGINKNIQY

j_gene: TRBJ1-2
abundance: NA
v_gene: TRBV29-1
CDR3aa: SVGAGGEGYT

j_gene: TRBJ2-2
abundance: NA
v_gene: TRBV7-2
CDR3aa: ASSFSYRGPGELF

j_gene: TRBJ1-2
abundance: NA
v_gene: TRBV2
CDR3aa: ASSVEVRVGGYT

j_gene: TRBJ1-2
abundance: NA
v_gene: TRBV6-6
CDR3aa: ASSYSRQDGYT

j_gene: TRBJ1-1
abundance: NA
v_gene: TRBV6-5
CDR3aa: ASSYRARGTEAF

j_gene: TRBJ2-2
abundance: NA
v_gene: TRBV18
CDR3aa: ASSSQGPGELF

j_gene: TRBJ1-1
abundance: once
v_gene: TRBV6-1
CDR3aa: ASARSIMNTEAF

j_gene: TRBJ1-6
abundance: NA
v_gene: TRBV6-6
CDR3aa: ASSYRKGPVTPLH

j_gene: TRBJ1-6
abundance: NA
v_gene: TRBV6-5
CDR3aa: ASSYAGTENSPLH

j_gene: TRBJ2-2
abundance: NA
v_gene: TRBV9
CDR3aa: ASSERRVPSTGELF

j_gene: TRBJ2-2
abundance: NA
v_gene: TRBV7-2
CDR3aa: ASSLNARGLGELF

j_gene: TRBJ2-5
abundance: NA
v_gene: TRBV9
CDR3aa: ASSWGTDQETQY

j_gene: TRBJ2-6
abundance: NA
v_gene: TRBV5-1
CDR3aa: ASSRTGANSGANVLT

j_gene: TRBJ2-5
abundance: NA
v_gene: TRBV5-1
CDR3aa: ASSWTSGGARGETQY

j_gene: TRBJ1-2
abundance: NA
v_gene: TRBV19
CDR3aa: ASSNRDRWDEGYGYT

j_gene: TRBJ2-7
abundance: NA
v_gene: TRBV6-1
CDR3aa: ASSVGRAYYEQY

j_gene: NA
abundance: NA
v_gene: TRBV6-1
CDR3aa: ASTDSLAGLYEQY

j_gene: NA
abundance: NA
v_gene: TRBV15
CDR3aa: ATSPGGGPSYEQY

j_gene: TRBJ2-7
abundance: NA
v_gene: TRBV27
CDR3aa: ASSSSFSALMRTY

j_gene: TRBJ1-5
abundance: NA
v_gene: TRBV6-5
CDR3aa: ASSDRNQPQH

j_gene: TRBJ1-4
abundance: NA
v_gene: TRBV6-5
CDR3aa: ASSYVKGDEKLF

j_gene: NA
abundance: NA
v_gene: TRBV7-2
CDR3aa: ASSTRTGSYEQY

j_gene: TRBJ1-4
abundance: NA
v_gene: TRBV7-4
CDR3aa: ASSLGNRDSEKLF

j_gene: TRBJ1-1
abundance: NA
v_gene: TRBV7-9
CDR3aa: ASSPGDRGSTEAF

j_gene: TRBJ2-1
abundance: NA
v_gene: TRBV21-1
CDR3aa: ASSKVGGFTSHNEQF

j_gene: TRBJ2-5
abundance: once
v_gene: TRBV5-4
CDR3aa: ARSLGGGGETQY

j_gene: TRBJ2-2
abundance: once
v_gene: TRBV5-5
CDR3aa: ASSLGGANTGELF

j_gene: TRBJ1-6
abundance: NA
v_gene: TRBV5-1
CDR3aa: ASSLHRQTNFLDSPLH

j_gene: TRBJ1-3
abundance: NA
v_gene: TRBV18
CDR3aa: ASSPLDSHSGNTIY

j_gene: TRBJ2-5
abundance: NA
v_gene: TRBV7-6
CDR3aa: ASSTGTGKETQY

j_gene: TRBJ1-2
abundance: NA
v_gene: TRBV15
CDR3aa: ATSRGVFGGYT

j_gene: TRBJ2-3
abundance: NA
v_gene: TRBV7-3
CDR3aa: ASSLTRGGPDTQY

j_gene: TRBJ1-4
abundance: NA
v_gene: TRBV2
CDR3aa: ASSSRAATNEKLF